The 32 T cell receptor beta chains listed next were all sequenced from one sample in a study of CD8+CD57+ T cells in acquired aplastic anemia. TCR beta VDJ and CDR3 profiling used genomic DNA as template. TCRdb reanalysed the reads using MiXCR and keeps one entry per CDR3 protein. The sample holds about 200,000 distinct CDR3 sequences, approximately 65% seen once. Patients selected for sequencing had displayed CD8+CD57+ cell expansion by flow cytometry. Input material: sorted CD4+, CD8+, or CD8+CD57+ T cells (not recorded which) from PBMCs. Receptors were obtained from a human donor with aplastic anemia.

J is TRBJ1-1 and V is TRBV9; perhaps TRBD1 as D (5 bases). V was shortened by 4 bases and J by 5 bases, with 24 bases between the two germline ends. The CDR3 runs 17 residues. Germline CDR1 is SGDLS and CDR2 is YYNGEE. CDR3 region: CASSPQIREPGGTEAFF. CDR3 bases: TGTGCCAGCAGCCCTCAGATCAGGGAGCCCGGCGGGACTGAAGCTTTCTTT. The complete variable domain, with remaining parts taken from reference TRBV9 and TRBJ1-1, reads DSGVTQTPKHLITATGQRVTLRCSPRSGDLSVYWYQQSLDQGLQFLIQYYNGEERAKGNILERFSAQQFPDLHSELNLSSLELGDSALYFCASSPQIREPGGTEAFFGQGTRLTVV.

This clonotype has more than one count but fewer than ten. V and J are TRBV20-1 and TRBJ2-3; D is possibly TRBD1 (7 bases). V was cut by 5 bases and J by 3 bases, with 15 bases left in between. CDR3 length: 14 amino acids. Germline V CDR1 and CDR2: DFQATT, SNEGSKA (reference sequence). In DNA form, the CDR3 reads TGCAGTGCTTCAGGGGGGATAAGGACAGATACGCAGTATTTT. Translation gives CSASGGIRTDTQYF.

This chain joins TRBV27 and TRBJ2-7; TRBD2 matches 8 bases. With V trimmed by 6 bases and J by 0 bases, 1 base remained unmatched. The germline V gene has CDR1 MNHEY and CDR2 SMNVEV (reference sequence). There are 13 residues in the CDR3. Here the CDR3 reads CASSAGGSYEQYF. Here the CDR3 DNA reads TGTGCCAGCAGCGCGGGGGGCTCCTACGAGCAGTACTTC.

This clonotype has ten or more counts. The V call is TRBV3-1, the J call TRBJ2-7; D unclear. This CDR3 contains 14 residues. Germline V gene lookup returns CDR1 LGHDT and CDR2 YNNKEL (reference sequence). V shed 2 bases and J shed 5 bases, with 13 bases lying between them. In nucleotides, the CDR3 is TGTGCCAGCAGCCAATCTGCCAGGATCCACGAGCAGTACTTC. As protein: CASSQSARIHEQYF.

The J gene is TRBJ2-7, the V gene TRBV29-1, with TRBD1 matching 9 bases. This CDR3 region has 13 residues. Per germline, CDR1 SQVTM and CDR2 ANQGSEA. Unmatched junction bases numbered 0, after V lost 1 base and J lost 2 bases. The CDR3 is CSVEGDRAYEQYF. CDR3 nucleotides: TGCAGCGTTGAAGGGGACAGGGCCTACGAGCAGTACTTC.

This sequence joins TRBV7-8 and TRBJ1-2, with D possibly matching TRBD1 (6 bases). The CDR3 is 14 residues long. With 3 bases removed from V and 4 bases from J, the gap between germline ends came to 12 bases. The germline CDR1 and CDR2 sequences are SGHVS and FQNEAQ. As DNA, the CDR3 is TGTGCCAGCAGCTTGGGGGCTACCGGCTATGGCTACACCTTC. It is translated as CASSLGATGYGYTF.

The chain is built from TRBV24-1 and TRBJ2-1, with D perhaps matching TRBD1 (6 bases). The CDR3 runs to 15 residues. In germline, CDR1 is KGHDR, CDR2 SFDVKD. Trimming stripped 2 bases from V and 8 bases from J, with 15 bases between. CDR3 in DNA: TGTGCCACCAGTGATTACAGGGATAGATACGATGAGCAGTTCTTC. It codes for CATSDYRDRYDEQFF.

The sample holds one count of this clonotype. The rearrangement links TRBV10-3 to TRBJ2-7; D may correspond to TRBD1 or TRBD2 (5 bases each). V lost 5 bases and J 5 bases, leaving 16 bases between the germline ends. CDR3 length: 14 residues. CDR1 is ENHRY, CDR2 SYGVKD, per germline. The CDR3 DNA is TGTGCCATCAGTAGTTCGTCAGGGAGCCACGAGCAGTACTTC. This sequence encodes CAISSSSGSHEQYF.

The V gene is TRBV28, the J gene TRBJ1-4; D remains ambiguous. The CDR3 has 15 amino acids. V shed 5 bases and J shed 10 bases, with 20 bases lying between them. Germline V lookup: CDR1 MDHEN, CDR2 SYDVKM. The CDR3 bases are TGTGCCAGCAGTCCCTGGCTTCTCCCGGATGGAAAACTGTTTTTT. Translation gives CASSPWLLPDGKLFF.

The gene calls are TRBV2 and TRBJ2-3; tentatively, D is TRBD1 or TRBD2 (6 bases each). This CDR3 has 15 residues. The ends were cut back, 6 bases at V and 5 bases at J, with 18 bases in the middle. Germline V gene data show CDR1 as SNHLY and CDR2 as FYNNEI. The CDR3: CASSRHGGEGDTQYF. CDR3 nucleotide sequence: TGTGCCAGCAGCCGCCACGGGGGCGAGGGAGATACGCAGTATTTT.

This chain joins TRBV20-1 and TRBJ2-1, with 7 nucleotides matching TRBD1. This CDR3 has 14 residues. With V trimmed by 3 bases and J by 6 bases, 8 bases remained unmatched. CDR1 and CDR2 (germline): DFQATT, SNEGSKA (reference sequence). Here the CDR3 reads CSASQQGLGNEQFF. The DNA for the CDR3 is TGCAGTGCTAGTCAACAGGGGTTGGGCAATGAGCAGTTCTTC.

The sample holds one count of this clonotype. This chain uses TRBV20-1 with TRBJ2-6; D is ambiguous. CDR1 is DFQATT and CDR2 is SNEGSKA in the germline V gene (reference sequence). V dropped 4 bases and J dropped 1 base, with 8 bases sitting between them. The CDR3 covers 14 residues. The CDR3 protein is CSAIEQSGANVLTF. The CDR3 DNA is TGCAGTGCTATAGAACAATCTGGGGCCAACGTCCTGACTTTC.

This sequence joins TRBV7-6 and TRBJ2-5; D remains ambiguous. Looked up from germline, CDR1 is SGHVS and CDR2 is FNYEAQ. Trimming pared 3 bases from V and 3 bases from J, leaving 5 bases between. This CDR3 comprises 12 residues. CDR3 loop: CASSFFKETQYF. The CDR3 DNA reads TGTGCCAGCAGCTTCTTCAAAGAGACCCAGTACTTC.

A note on this clonotype: A junction end diverges from the germline sequence, so it may reflect a read error. This chain connects TRBV10-1 to TRBJ2-7; D unresolved. The CDR3 loop spans 11 amino acids. The germline gives CDR1 WNHNN, CDR2 SYGVQD (reference sequence). Here the CDR3 reads CAISPAYEQYF. CDR3 coding DNA: TGTGCCATCAGTCCCGCCTACGAGCAGTACTTC.

The chain joins TRBV24-1 to TRBJ2-7; 8 bases align to TRBD1. The germline V gene has CDR1 KGHDR and CDR2 SFDVKD. Trimming at V came to 1 base and at J to 2 bases, leaving 3 bases not matched to a gene. This CDR3 is 15 amino acids long. CDR3 region: CATSDFQQGAYEQYF. The CDR3 coding sequence is TGTGCCACCAGTGATTTCCAACAGGGGGCCTACGAGCAGTACTTC.

This rearrangement joins TRBV7-7 to TRBJ2-3; 11 bases match TRBD1. Germline V lookup: CDR1 SSHAT, CDR2 FNYEAQ (reference sequence). This CDR3 comprises 14 residues. Losses at the gene ends were 3 bases for V and 5 bases for J; bases not matched to a gene: 1. The CDR3 protein is CASSLDRGQDTQYF. The CDR3 coding sequence is TGTGCCAGCAGCTTGGACAGGGGGCAAGATACGCAGTATTTT.

The chain couples TRBV2 to TRBJ1-4; D is ambiguous. From germline, CDR1 is SNHLY and CDR2 FYNNEI. The V gene lost 8 bases and the J gene lost 10 bases, with 11 bases spanning the gap. The CDR3 totals 11 residues. CDR3 residues: CASSEEGKLFF. CDR3 nucleotide sequence: TGTGCCAGCTCTGAAGAAGGAAAACTGTTTTTT.

The chain recombines TRBV12-3 or TRBV12-4 with TRBJ1-3; D not certain. The CDR3 has 15 amino acids. V lost 4 bases and J 0 bases, leaving 10 bases between the germline ends. CDR3 sequence: CASSSIGSSGNTIYF. The CDR3 DNA is TGTGCCAGCAGTTCTATAGGGAGCTCTGGAAACACCATATATTTT.

The rearrangement joins TRBV12-3 or TRBV12-4 to TRBJ1-4, with 9 bases aligning to TRBD1. The CDR3 consists of 14 residues. J gave up 4 bases and V 6 bases, and 3 bases lay outside the gene matches. This CDR3 is CASRRTGVNEKLFF. DNA for the CDR3: TGTGCCAGCAGAAGGACAGGGGTTAATGAAAAACTGTTTTTT.

The chain uses TRBV7-9 and TRBJ1-1; TRBD1 is a possible D gene (6 bases). Germline loops: CDR1 SEHNR, CDR2 FQNEAQ (reference sequence). V was cut by 3 bases and J by 7 bases, with 9 bases left in between. This CDR3 is 12 amino acids long. The CDR3 nucleotides are TGTGCCAGCAGCTTCCAGGGGCGTGAAGCTTTCTTT. Encoded protein: CASSFQGREAFF.

The chain couples TRBV5-1 to TRBJ2-3; 9 bases are shared with TRBD2. Per the germline V gene, CDR1 is SGHRS and CDR2 is YFSETQ. With 7 bases clipped from V and 8 bases from J, the junction kept 14 bases outside the gene matches. The CDR3 spans 15 residues. The CDR3 here is CASDQASGAQGTQYF. CDR3 nucleotides: TGCGCCAGCGACCAGGCTAGCGGGGCGCAGGGTACGCAGTATTTT.

J is TRBJ2-7 and V is TRBV2, with a weak D call TRBD2 (6 bases). Trimming shortened V by 3 bases and J by 4 bases, and 16 bases separated the two germline ends. The CDR3 has 15 amino acids. Per the germline V gene, CDR1 is SNHLY and CDR2 is FYNNEI. The CDR3 DNA reads TGTGCCAGCAGTGATTCGGGAGAGGGCCTTTACGAGCAGTACTTC. Amino acid sequence: CASSDSGEGLYEQYF.

The V gene is TRBV5-1, the J gene TRBJ2-7, with a tentative D call TRBD1 (5 bases). Trimming took off 2 bases at V and 1 base at J, with 10 bases between the two ends. Germline V lookup: CDR1 SGHRS, CDR2 YFSETQ. The CDR3 contains 14 residues. CDR3 coding DNA: TGCGCCAGCAGCTTCAGGGCCGGGTCCTACGAGCAGTACTTC. Translation gives CASSFRAGSYEQYF. The complete variable domain, with remaining parts taken from reference TRBV5-1 and TRBJ2-7, reads KAGVTQTPRYLIKTRGQQVTLSCSPISGHRSVSWYQQTPGQGLQFLFEYFSETQRNKGNFPGRFSGRQFSNSRSEMNVSTLELGDSALYLCASSFRAGSYEQYFGPGTRLTVT.

V is TRBV6-4 and J is TRBJ2-3; possibly TRBD2 for D (6 bases). In germline, CDR1 is MRHNA, CDR2 SNTAGT. This CDR3 has 13 residues. V lost 4 bases, J lost 1 base, and 6 bases lay in between. The CDR3: CASSAGGTDTQYF. The CDR3 DNA follows: TGTGCCAGCAGTGCGGGGGGCACAGATACGCAGTATTTT.

The V gene is TRBV15, the J gene TRBJ2-3, with D unclear. Deletions cut 4 bases from V and 7 bases from J, with 9 bases between. Germline V gene lookup returns CDR1 LNHNV and CDR2 YYDKDF (reference sequence). The CDR3 is 12 residues long. DNA of the CDR3: TGTGCCACCAGCAAATTGGGGAATACGCAGTATTTT. Amino acids: CATSKLGNTQYF.

The chain joins TRBV24-1 to TRBJ1-1; tentative D call: TRBD1 (5 bases). This CDR3 is 15 amino acids long. Trimming removed 4 bases at V and 5 bases at J, with 16 bases between. Germline assignment: CDR1 KGHDR and CDR2 SFDVKD. CDR3 protein: CATSESSGGVTEAFF. The CDR3 DNA reads TGTGCCACCAGTGAGTCTAGCGGGGGGGTTACTGAAGCTTTCTTT.

This chain connects TRBV9 to TRBJ2-1, with 7 positions matching TRBD2. This CDR3 contains 11 residues. Germline V gene sequence: CDR1 SGDLS, CDR2 YYNGEE. Germline trimming cut 3 bases from V and 12 bases from J; bases unmatched to any gene: 3. The CDR3 DNA reads TGTGCCAGCAGCGATGCTAGCGGGCAGTTCTTC. Protein: CASSDASGQFF.

This rearrangement joins TRBV12-3 or TRBV12-4 to TRBJ1-2; unclear D gene. The CDR3 extends over 11 amino acids. V lost 3 bases and J 8 bases, leaving 7 bases between the germline ends. CDR3 region: CASSFIEGYTF. In nucleotides, the CDR3 is TGTGCCAGCAGTTTTATCGAGGGCTACACCTTC.

This clonotype came up a few times. The chain couples TRBV20-1 to TRBJ1-1; D gene uncertain. The CDR3 is 13 residues long. Germline V gene data show CDR1 as DFQATT and CDR2 as SNEGSKA (reference sequence). Trimming cost V 3 bases and J 1 base, with 9 bases left between them. Here the CDR3 reads CSARRAENTEAFF. CDR3 bases: TGCAGTGCTAGGAGGGCCGAGAACACTGAAGCTTTCTTT.

The CDR3 protein is CSVVTLGTEAFF. The CDR3, as DNA: TGCAGCGTTGTGACGTTGGGCACTGAAGCTTTCTTT. V usage is TRBV29-1 and J usage is TRBJ1-1; D unclear. There are 12 residues in the CDR3. The germline CDR1 and CDR2 sequences are SQVTM and ANQGSEA. Deletions cut 4 bases from V and 4 bases from J, with 10 bases between.

This clonotype was seen more than once but under ten times. The chain employs TRBV7-6 and TRBJ2-7, with D perhaps matching TRBD1 or TRBD2 (5 bases each). CDR1 and CDR2 from the germline V gene are SGHVS and FNYEAQ. V lost 2 bases, J lost 3 bases, and 11 bases lay in between. This CDR3 contains 14 residues. The CDR3 nucleotides are TGTGCCAGCAGCTTACGGGACCTAGACTACGAGCAGTACTTC. Translating gives CASSLRDLDYEQYF.

This chain connects TRBV7-9 to TRBJ1-1, with no clear D. Germline-derived CDR1 and CDR2 are SEHNR and FQNEAQ (reference sequence). CDR3 length: 14 amino acids. Trimming removed 3 bases at V and 0 bases at J, with 8 bases between. The CDR3 DNA reads TGTGCCAGCAGCTTTCGGACTGTGAACACTGAAGCTTTCTTT. Translated: CASSFRTVNTEAFF.